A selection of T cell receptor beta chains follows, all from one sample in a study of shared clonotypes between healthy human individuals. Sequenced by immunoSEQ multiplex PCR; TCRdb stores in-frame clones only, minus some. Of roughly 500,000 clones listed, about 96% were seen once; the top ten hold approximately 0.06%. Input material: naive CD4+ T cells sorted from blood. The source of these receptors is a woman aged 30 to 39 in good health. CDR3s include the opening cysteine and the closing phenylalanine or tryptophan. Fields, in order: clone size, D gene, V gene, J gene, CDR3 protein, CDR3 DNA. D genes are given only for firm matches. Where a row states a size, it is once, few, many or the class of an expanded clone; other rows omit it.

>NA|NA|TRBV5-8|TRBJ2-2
CASSLQGFGELFF
TGTGCCAGCAGCTTACAGGGTTTCGGGGAGCTGTTTTTT
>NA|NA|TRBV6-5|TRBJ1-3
CASTSDRYSGNTIYF
TGTGCCAGCACCAGCGACCGCTACTCTGGAAACACCATATATTTT
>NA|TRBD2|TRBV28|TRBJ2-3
CASTTLLGLAGPTFSTDTQYF
TGTGCCAGCACCACCTTATTGGGACTAGCGGGCCCCACCTTTAGCACAGATACGCAGTATTTT
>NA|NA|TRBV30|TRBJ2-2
CAWSVLNTGELFF
TGTGCCTGGAGTGTACTTAACACCGGGGAGCTGTTTTTT
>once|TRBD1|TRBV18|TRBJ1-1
CASSPARDSEAFF
TGTGCCAGCTCACCGGCGAGGGACAGTGAAGCTTTCTTT
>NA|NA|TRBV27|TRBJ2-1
CASSLLADFRNEQFF
TGTGCCAGCAGTTTGCTAGCTGACTTTAGAAATGAGCAGTTCTTC
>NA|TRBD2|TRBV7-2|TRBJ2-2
CASSSLAGVNTGELFF
TGTGCCAGCAGCTCATTAGCGGGAGTGAACACCGGGGAGCTGTTTTTT
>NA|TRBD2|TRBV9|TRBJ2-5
CASSVALAGEAQYF
TGTGCCAGCAGCGTAGCTCTGGCGGGAGAGGCCCAGTACTTC
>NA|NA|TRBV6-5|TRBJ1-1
CASRPQGQNTEAFF
TGTGCCAGCAGGCCACAGGGACAGAACACTGAAGCTTTCTTT
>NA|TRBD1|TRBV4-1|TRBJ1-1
CASSQESQGATEAFF
TGCGCCAGCAGCCAAGAGTCCCAGGGGGCCACTGAAGCTTTCTTT
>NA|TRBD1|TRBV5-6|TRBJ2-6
CASSSRQGAAGANVLTF
TGTGCCAGCAGCTCCAGACAGGGGGCGGCTGGGGCCAACGTCCTGACTTTC
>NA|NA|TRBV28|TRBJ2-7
CASRYQGRYEQYF
TGTGCCAGCAGGTACCAGGGGAGGTACGAGCAGTACTTC
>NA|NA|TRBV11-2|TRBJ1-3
CASSLVPGSGNTIYF
TGTGCCAGCAGCTTAGTCCCGGGTTCAGGAAACACCATATATTTT
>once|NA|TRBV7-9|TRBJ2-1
CASSLALGYEQFF
TGTGCCAGCAGCTTAGCGCTTGGCTATGAGCAGTTCTTC
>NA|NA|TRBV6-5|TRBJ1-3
CASSYSGGSGNTIYF
TGTGCCAGCAGTTACTCGGGGGGCTCTGGAAACACCATATATTTT
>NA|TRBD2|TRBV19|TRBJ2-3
CASSMRTSGDTDTQYF
TGTGCCAGTAGTATGAGGACTAGCGGTGACACAGATACGCAGTATTTT
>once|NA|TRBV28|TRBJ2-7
CASSSPGTVPYEQYF
TGTGCCAGCAGCTCCCCCGGGACTGTACCCTACGAGCAGTACTTC
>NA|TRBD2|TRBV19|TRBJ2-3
CASKTVAGVGTQYF
TGTGCCAGTAAGACGGTTGCGGGAGTGGGTACGCAGTATTTT
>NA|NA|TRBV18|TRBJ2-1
CASSPARNEQFF
TGTGCCAGCTCACCAGCGAGAAATGAGCAGTTCTTC
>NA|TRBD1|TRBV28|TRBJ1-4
CASSPEWTGQIFAATNEKLFF
TGTGCCAGCAGTCCAGAATGGACAGGACAGATTTTTGCCGCAACTAATGAAAAACTGTTTTTT
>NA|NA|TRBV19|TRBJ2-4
CASAPLGEPAKNIQYF
TGTGCCAGTGCACCCCTCGGGGAACCTGCCAAAAACATTCAGTACTTC
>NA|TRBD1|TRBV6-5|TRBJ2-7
CASSTTGGTYEQYF
TGTGCCAGCAGTACCACAGGGGGGACCTACGAGCAGTACTTC
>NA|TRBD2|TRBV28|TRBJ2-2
CASIKGGLAGGNTGELFF
TGTGCCAGCATCAAAGGGGGACTAGCGGGAGGGAACACCGGGGAGCTGTTTTTT
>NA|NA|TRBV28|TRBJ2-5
CASSPRGETQYF
TGTGCCAGCAGTCCCAGGGGTGAGACCCAGTACTTC
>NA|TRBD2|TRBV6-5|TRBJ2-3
CAGLASGRGTQYF
TGTGCCGGCTTGGCTAGCGGGAGGGGTACGCAGTATTTT
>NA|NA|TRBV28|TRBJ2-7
CASTTPGHLMTYEQYF
TGTGCCAGCACAACGCCGGGACACCTGATGACCTACGAGCAGTACTTC
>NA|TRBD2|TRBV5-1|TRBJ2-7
CASSLRTSGSSYEQYF
TGCGCCAGCAGCTTGAGGACTAGCGGGAGCTCCTACGAGCAGTACTTC
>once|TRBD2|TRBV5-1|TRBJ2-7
CASSLAAGGGEYEQYF
TGCGCCAGCAGCCTCGCGGCGGGGGGAGGGGAATACGAGCAGTACTTC
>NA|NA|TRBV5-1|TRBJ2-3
CASSLGGRRTDTQYF
TGCGCCAGCAGCTTGGGTGGGAGGCGCACAGATACGCAGTATTTT
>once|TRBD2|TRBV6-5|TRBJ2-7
CASRAGLAAYEQYF
TGTGCCAGCAGAGCGGGACTAGCGGCCTACGAGCAGTACTTC
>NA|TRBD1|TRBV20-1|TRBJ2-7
CSVGGSYEQYF
TGCAGTGTAGGGGGCAGCTACGAGCAGTACTTC
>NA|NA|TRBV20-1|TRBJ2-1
CSARGYGEQFF
TGCAGTGCTAGAGGATACGGTGAGCAGTTCTTC
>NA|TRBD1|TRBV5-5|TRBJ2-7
CASSRFRGINEQYF
TGTGCCAGCAGCCGGTTCAGGGGGATAAACGAGCAGTACTTC
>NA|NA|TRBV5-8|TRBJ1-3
CASSPGVLPGNTIYF
TGTGCCAGCAGCCCAGGGGTCCTCCCTGGAAACACCATATATTTT
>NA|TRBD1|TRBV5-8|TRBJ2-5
CASSLGTGVLHF
TGTGCCAGCAGCTTAGGGACAGGGGTCCTGCACTTC
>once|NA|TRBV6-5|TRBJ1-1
CASSYETGALTEAFF
TGTGCCAGCAGTTACGAGACAGGAGCCCTGACTGAAGCTTTCTTT
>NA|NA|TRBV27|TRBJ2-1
CASTPGHVDNEQFF
TGTGCCAGCACCCCAGGACATGTCGACAATGAGCAGTTCTTC
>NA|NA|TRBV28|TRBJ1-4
CASSFGYGREKLFF
TGTGCCAGCAGTTTTGGGTACGGGCGGGAAAAACTGTTTTTT
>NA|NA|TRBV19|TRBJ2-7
CASSIGGSYEQYF
TGTGCCAGTAGTATAGGTGGCTCCTACGAGCAGTACTTC
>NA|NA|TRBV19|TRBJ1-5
CASSMRDGSNQPQHF
TGTGCCAGTAGTATGAGGGATGGGAGCAATCAGCCCCAGCATTTT
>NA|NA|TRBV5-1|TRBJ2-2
CASSLTGLSGELFF
TGCGCCAGCAGCTTGACAGGGTTATCCGGGGAGCTGTTTTTT
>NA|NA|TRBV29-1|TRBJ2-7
CSVDGANEQYF
TGCAGCGTTGATGGGGCCAACGAGCAGTACTTC
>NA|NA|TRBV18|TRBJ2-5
CASSVDRRETQYF
TGTGCCAGCTCAGTAGACAGGAGGGAGACCCAGTACTTC
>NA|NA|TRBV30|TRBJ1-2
CAWSAPHRARYGYTF
TGTGCCTGGTCCGCACCCCACAGGGCCCGCTATGGCTACACCTTC
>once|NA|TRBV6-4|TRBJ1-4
CASSDPFDPFF
TGTGCCAGCAGTGACCCGTTTGATCCGTTTTTT
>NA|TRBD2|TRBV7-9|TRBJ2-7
CASSFGSGTSADEQYF
TGTGCCAGCAGCTTTGGGTCCGGGACTAGCGCTGACGAGCAGTACTTC
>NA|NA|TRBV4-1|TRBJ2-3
CASSHPADTQYF
TGCGCCAGCAGCCACCCAGCAGATACGCAGTATTTT
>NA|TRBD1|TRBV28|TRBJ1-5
CASTTGGAKGQPQHF
TGTGCCAGCACCACAGGGGGCGCAAAGGGTCAGCCCCAGCATTTT
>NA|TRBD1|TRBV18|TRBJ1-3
CASSIQGASAGNTIYF
TGTGCCAGCTCAATACAGGGGGCTAGCGCTGGAAACACCATATATTTT
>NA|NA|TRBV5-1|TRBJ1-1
CASSLMAGSMNTEAFF
TGCGCCAGCAGCTTGATGGCAGGGAGCATGAACACTGAAGCTTTCTTT
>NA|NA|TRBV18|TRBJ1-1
CASSPSRDTEAFF
TGTGCCAGCTCACCATCGAGGGACACTGAAGCTTTCTTT